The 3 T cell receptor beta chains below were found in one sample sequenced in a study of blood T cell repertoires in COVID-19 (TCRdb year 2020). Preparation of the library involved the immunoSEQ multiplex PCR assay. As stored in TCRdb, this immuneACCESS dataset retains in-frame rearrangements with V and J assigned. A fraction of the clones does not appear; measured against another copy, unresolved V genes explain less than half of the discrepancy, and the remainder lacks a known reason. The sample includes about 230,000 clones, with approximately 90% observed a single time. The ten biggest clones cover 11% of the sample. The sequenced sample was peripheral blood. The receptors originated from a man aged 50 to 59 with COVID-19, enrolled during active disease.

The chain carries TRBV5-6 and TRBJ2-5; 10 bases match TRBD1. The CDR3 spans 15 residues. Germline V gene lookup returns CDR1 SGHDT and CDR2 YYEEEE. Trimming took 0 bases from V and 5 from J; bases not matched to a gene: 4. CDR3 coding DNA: TGTGCCAGCAGCTTGGGGGACAGGGGATTGGAGACCCAGTACTTC. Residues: CASSLGDRGLETQYF.

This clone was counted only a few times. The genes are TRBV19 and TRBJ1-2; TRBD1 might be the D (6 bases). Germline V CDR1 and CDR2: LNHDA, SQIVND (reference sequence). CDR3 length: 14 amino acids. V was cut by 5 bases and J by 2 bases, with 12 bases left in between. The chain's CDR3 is CASSAGQRNYGYTF. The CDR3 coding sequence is TGTGCCAGTAGTGCAGGACAGAGGAACTATGGCTACACCTTC.

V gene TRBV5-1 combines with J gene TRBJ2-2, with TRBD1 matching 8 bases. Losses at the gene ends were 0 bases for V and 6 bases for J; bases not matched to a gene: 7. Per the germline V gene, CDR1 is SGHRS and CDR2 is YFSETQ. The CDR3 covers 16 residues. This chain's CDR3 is CASSLVGTGPAGELFF. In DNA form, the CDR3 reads TGCGCCAGCAGCTTGGTTGGGACAGGTCCCGCCGGGGAGCTGTTTTTT.